Below, 20 T cell receptor beta chains from the same sample are listed, as sequenced in a study of identical twins. TCRdb analysed the 5' RACE reads with MiXCR anew, one entry per CDR3 protein. The sample consists of fewer than 350,000 distinct CDR3 sequences, under 9% of them appearing once. The data also belong to a second study, concerning yellow fever vaccine responses in identical twins.

The sample was memory (CD45RO+) T cells sorted from blood. The receptors were gathered from a woman in her late teens or twenties in good health.

This clonotype came up many times. The chain couples TRBV6-1 to TRBJ2-3, with 9 bases that match TRBD2. CDR3 length: 14 amino acids. The V and J ends lost 4 bases and 8 bases, in that order; junction bases with no gene match: 7. Germline V gene data show CDR1 as MNHNS and CDR2 as SASEGT. The CDR3 is CASSVGGGAGTQYF. The CDR3 DNA reads as TGTGCCAGCAGTGTTGGCGGGGGGGCCGGTACGCAGTATTTT.

V and J are TRBV28 and TRBJ1-2; 11 bases fit TRBD1. CDR3 size: 16 residues. V gave up 5 bases and J gave up 3 bases; unmatched junction bases: 8. The germline V gene has CDR1 MDHEN and CDR2 SYDVKM. The CDR3 DNA sequence: TGTGCCAGCAGTAGGGCCGGGACAGGGGGGTACTATGGCTACACCTTC. This encodes CASSRAGTGGYYGYTF.

The chain combines TRBV24-1 with TRBJ2-5; 7 nucleotides agree with TRBD1. The CDR3 extends over 14 amino acids. CDR1 and CDR2 from the germline V gene are KGHDR and SFDVKD. Unmatched junction bases numbered 6, after V lost 5 bases and J lost 4 bases. CDR3 DNA sequence: TGTGCCACCAGTGCTTACAGGGGCGCAGAGACCCAGTACTTC. This translates into CATSAYRGAETQYF.

The table lists this clonotype with many counts. The chain carries TRBV14 and TRBJ1-2; 7 bases agree with TRBD1. This CDR3 is 14 amino acids long. Trimming at V came to 8 bases and at J to 3 bases, leaving 9 bases not matched to a gene. The V gene's germline CDR1 is SGHDN and CDR2 FVKESK. The CDR3 DNA follows: TGTGCCAGCGGACGGGACAGCACCGACTATGGCTACACCTTC. Translating gives CASGRDSTDYGYTF. Full variable domain (outside the CDR3, taken from reference TRBV14 and TRBJ1-2): EAGVTQFPSHSVIEKGQTVTLRCDPISGHDNLYWYRRVMGKEIKFLLHFVKESKQDESGMPNNRFLAERTGGTYSTLKVQPAELEDSGVYFCASGRDSTDYGYTFGSGTRLTVV.

This clonotype was counted at least ten times. The V and J genes are TRBV29-1 and TRBJ2-2; D gene uncertain. Looked up from germline, CDR1 is SQVTM and CDR2 is ANQGSEA. This CDR3 has 13 amino acids. V gave up 5 bases and J gave up 6 bases, with 13 bases separating them. The CDR3: CSVSPGEAGELFF. The CDR3 DNA reads TGCAGCGTTTCTCCGGGTGAGGCCGGGGAGCTGTTTTTT.

This chain joins TRBV19 and TRBJ2-1; 7 bases map to TRBD2. Germline V gives CDR1 LNHDA, CDR2 SQIVND (reference sequence). The length of the CDR3 is 15 residues. V gave up 3 bases and J gave up 4 bases; unmatched junction bases: 6. CDR3 coding DNA: TGTGCCAGTAGTATTTTGGCTAGCGGATACAATGAGCAGTTCTTC. This encodes CASSILASGYNEQFF.

This clonotype has a count of ten or more. The V and J genes are TRBV7-9 and TRBJ1-5; 7 bases are shared with TRBD1. With 5 bases clipped from V and 0 bases from J, the junction kept 4 bases outside the gene matches. CDR3 length equals 15 residues. Per the germline V gene, CDR1 is SEHNR and CDR2 is FQNEAQ (reference sequence). CDR3 protein: CASSATGNSNQPQHF. The CDR3 bases are TGTGCCAGCAGCGCGACAGGGAATAGCAATCAGCCCCAGCATTTT.

The V call is TRBV20-1, the J call TRBJ2-5, with a possible D match to TRBD1 (5 bases). From germline, CDR1 is DFQATT and CDR2 SNEGSKA (reference sequence). The CDR3 contains 12 residues. V was pared by 3 bases and J by 2 bases, with 7 bases between. The CDR3 sequence is CSARDIQETQYF. DNA for the CDR3: TGCAGTGCTAGGGACATACAAGAGACCCAGTACTTC.

This clonotype was seen ten or more times. The CDR3: CASSLGLGGYNEQFF. In DNA, the CDR3 is TGCGCCAGCAGCTTGGGGCTGGGTGGCTACAATGAGCAGTTCTTC. The chain carries TRBV5-1 and TRBJ2-1; D unclear. The ends were cut back, 0 bases at V and 3 bases at J, with 10 bases in the middle. The CDR3 sequence is 15 residues long. Germline assignment: CDR1 SGHRS and CDR2 YFSETQ.

This clonotype was counted between two and nine times. V gene TRBV11-2 combines with J gene TRBJ1-2; 8 nucleotides agree with TRBD1. Germline lookup yields CDR1 SGHAT and CDR2 FQNNGV. This CDR3 is 15 amino acids long. The trim removed 5 bases at V and 2 bases at J, leaving 7 bases unmatched. The CDR3 sequence: CASSPWDRSNYGYTF. The CDR3 nucleotides are TGTGCCAGCAGCCCCTGGGACAGGTCCAACTATGGCTACACCTTC.

There are many counts of this clonotype. The V and J genes are TRBV20-1 and TRBJ1-1; no definite D call. The CDR3 loop spans 14 amino acids. Germline V gene sequence: CDR1 DFQATT, CDR2 SNEGSKA (reference sequence). The V gene lost 1 base and the J gene lost 5 bases, with 14 bases spanning the gap. CDR3 nucleotide sequence: TGCAGTGCTAGAGCCCCGTCGGGTGAGACTGAAGCTTTCTTT. This codes for CSARAPSGETEAFF.

This clonotype was counted between two and nine times. The V and J genes are TRBV27 and TRBJ2-5, with TRBD1 matching 8 bases. The germline gives CDR1 MNHEY, CDR2 SMNVEV (reference sequence). With 6 bases clipped from V and 4 bases from J, the junction kept 13 bases outside the gene matches. The CDR3 contains 16 residues. CDR3 amino acids: CASSLNGQGAGETQYF. The CDR3 region has the DNA TGTGCCAGCAGCTTAAACGGGCAGGGGGCTGGAGAGACCCAGTACTTC.

The chain combines TRBV24-1 with TRBJ1-2; 11 positions agree with TRBD1. This CDR3 contains 15 residues. Per germline, CDR1 KGHDR and CDR2 SFDVKD. J gave up 6 bases and V 3 bases, and 5 bases lay outside the gene matches. The CDR3 reads CATSDPGTGGNGYTF. The CDR3 DNA reads TGTGCCACCAGTGATCCAGGGACAGGGGGGAATGGCTACACCTTC.

The table lists this clonotype with a few counts. This sequence joins TRBV18 and TRBJ2-2, with TRBD1 matching over 8 bases. Germline lookup yields CDR1 KGHSH and CDR2 LQKENI. This CDR3 is built from 15 residues. The ends lost 4 bases at V and 7 bases at J; junction bases unmatched: 8. This CDR3 reads CASSRSDRDGGELFF. The CDR3 DNA sequence: TGTGCCAGCTCACGGTCGGACAGGGACGGCGGGGAGCTGTTTTTT.

This chain connects TRBV19 to TRBJ1-2, with TRBD1 identical over 7 bases. The junction had 9 bases not matched to a gene; V was cut back by 4 bases and J by 4 bases. CDR3 length equals 15 residues. Germline CDR1 LNHDA, CDR2 SQIVND (reference sequence). CDR3 nucleotide sequence: TGTGCCAGTAGTACCATCCGCTCAGGGGGCTATGGCTACACCTTC. It specifies CASSTIRSGGYGYTF.

The chain has TRBV3-1 and TRBJ2-3; 8 nucleotides agree with TRBD2. This CDR3 has 16 amino acids. Germline CDR1 and CDR2: LGHDT and YNNKEL (reference sequence). After removal of 4 bases from V and 0 bases from J, the junction contained 6 bases not matched to a gene. The CDR3 coding sequence is TGTGCCAGCAGCCGATTCGGGGGGGCTAGCACAGATACGCAGTATTTT. This encodes CASSRFGGASTDTQYF.

This clonotype was counted ten times or more. This chain joins TRBV28 and TRBJ1-5, with 10 positions matching TRBD1. V dropped 5 bases and J dropped 5; count of bases not matched to a gene: 6. Germline-derived CDR1 and CDR2 are MDHEN and SYDVKM. The CDR3 spans 15 residues. DNA of the CDR3: TGTGCCAGCAGTCCCGCCGGGACAGGGGATCAGCCCCAGCATTTT. This sequence encodes CASSPAGTGDQPQHF.

This clonotype came up many times. The gene calls are TRBV10-3 and TRBJ2-7, with 11 bases identical to TRBD2. Unmatched junction bases numbered 17, after V lost 10 bases and J lost 0 bases. In germline, CDR1 is ENHRY, CDR2 SYGVKD. CDR3 length equals 18 residues. The CDR3 DNA is TGTGCCACCAACGCGGGACAAATTGGGACTAGCGGCTCCTACGAGCAGTACTTC. Protein: CATNAGQIGTSGSYEQYF.

Many counts were recorded for this clonotype. The gene calls are TRBV20-1 and TRBJ2-3; 12 positions agree with TRBD2. J lost 5 bases, V lost 0 bases, and 9 bases had no gene match. This CDR3 comprises 17 residues. The germline V gene encodes CDR1 DFQATT and CDR2 SNEGSKA (reference sequence). In DNA form, the CDR3 reads TGCAGTGCTAGAGATGTAGCTAGCGGGGGGGTTATAGATACGCAGTATTTT. Its translation: CSARDVASGGVIDTQYF.

The chain has TRBV7-2 and TRBJ2-2; 10 positions match TRBD2. Germline values: CDR1 SGHTA, CDR2 FQGNSA. The V segment lost 5 bases and the J segment 2 bases; nucleotides outside the gene matches: 8. This CDR3 region has 17 residues. This chain's CDR3 is CASSTRTSGINTGELFF. CDR3 sequence (DNA): TGTGCCAGCAGCACCAGGACTAGCGGCATCAACACCGGGGAGCTGTTTTTT.